The clone carrying this TCR beta chain was counted a few times. The antigen remains unidentified. TCRdb ran MiXCR on the RT-PCR reads and lists one entry per CDR3 protein. The sample lists approximately 500,000 distinct CDR3 sequences; approximately 13% were seen once. The data originate from a study of response to subunit inactivated influenza vaccine. Study-wide findings and caveats: Each seasonal influenza vaccination recruits few new T cells, the authors suggested.

CDR3 length equals 15 residues. Germline V gene sequence: CDR1 SGHDT, CDR2 YYEEEE. The germline V and J ends were trimmed by 0 bases and 4 bases, with 11 bases remaining between them. The input for sequencing was PBMCs from blood, taken more than 35 days after vaccination. The sequence came from a man aged 50 or older who received an inactivated influenza vaccine. The rearrangement joins TRBV5-6 to TRBJ2-1; D not resolved. CDR3 sequence reads: CASSLVSPRYNEQFF. DNA for the CDR3: TGTGCCAGCAGCTTGGTCTCACCGCGGTACAATGAGCAGTTCTTC.